Listed here are 24 T cell receptor beta chains from one sample, sequenced in a study of OX40 agonist ivuxolimab in advanced cancers. To prepare the library, the immunoSEQ multiplex PCR assay was applied. Imported from immuneACCESS, the table was reduced by TCRdb to in-frame sequences with V and J called. These copies leave out some clones; in studies compared against another copy, an unresolved V gene accounts for under half, and the cause of the remainder is not known. The sample contains 70,000 to 85,000 clones, 85% to 95% of them found a single time. The ten most abundant clones make up 5.9% of the sample. The sample here was CD4+ or CD8+ T cells sorted from blood, taken in a trial of the OX40 agonist ivuxolimab. Receptors originate from an adult with an advanced solid tumor such as melanoma, head and neck, liver or kidney cancer.

This clone was counted only a few times. The chain joins TRBV29-1 to TRBJ1-1, with D unclear. Trimming cost V 7 bases and J 4 bases, with 7 bases left between them. The CDR3 sequence is 10 residues long. CDR1 and CDR2 from the germline V gene are SQVTM and ANQGSEA. DNA of the CDR3: TGCAGCGCCGGAAGCACTGAAGCTTTCTTT. The encoded protein is CSAGSTEAFF.

CDR3 sequence (DNA): TGTGCCAGCAGCTTTACGGAGGTAAAGAACGAGCAGTACTTC. Translating it yields CASSFTEVKNEQYF. This rearrangement joins TRBV13 to TRBJ2-7, with a tentative D call TRBD2 (5 bases). CDR3 length: 14 residues. Trimming removed 3 bases at V and 5 bases at J, with 14 bases between. Germline CDR1 and CDR2: PRHDT and FYEKMQ (reference sequence).

The chain carries TRBV19 and TRBJ2-2; 9 bases align to TRBD1. CDR3 size: 18 residues. V trimming: 3 bases; J trimming: 6 bases; junction bases outside the gene matches: 14. Per the germline V gene, CDR1 is LNHDA and CDR2 is SQIVND (reference sequence). In nucleotides, the CDR3 is TGTGCCAGTAGTATGTTCGCTGGACAGGGGTCCCCCTCCGGGGAGCTGTTTTTT. This gives the protein CASSMFAGQGSPSGELFF. Drawing the rest from reference TRBV19 and TRBJ2-2, the complete variable domain is DGGITQSPKYLFRKEGQNVTLSCEQNLNHDAMYWYRQDPGQGLRLIYYSQIVNDFQKGDIAEGYSVSREKKESFPLTVTSAQKNPTAFYLCASSMFAGQGSPSGELFFGEGSRLTVL.

This clone was detected once. J is TRBJ1-5 and V is TRBV27; unclear D gene. This CDR3 has 13 residues. V lost 10 bases, J lost 7 bases, and 17 bases lay in between. Germline values: CDR1 MNHEY, CDR2 SMNVEV (reference sequence). CDR3 DNA sequence: TGTGCCATTTCGGCTTTCCCGGGGCAGCCCCAGCATTTT. Residues: CAISAFPGQPQHF.

In this sample, this clone turned up a few times. J is TRBJ2-1 and V is TRBV13; 12 bases agree with TRBD2. The length of the CDR3 is 15 residues. V shed 4 bases, J shed 5 bases, and the junction held 3 bases outside the gene matches. The germline CDR1 and CDR2 sequences are PRHDT and FYEKMQ (reference sequence). CDR3 residues: CASSYGLAGNNEQFF. CDR3 bases: TGTGCCAGCAGCTACGGACTAGCGGGGAACAATGAGCAGTTCTTC.

The chain carries TRBV9 and TRBJ2-3; 7 bases match TRBD2. CDR3 length: 18 residues. V dropped 4 bases and J dropped 2; count of bases not matched to a gene: 16. Germline V gene sequence: CDR1 SGDLS, CDR2 YYNGEE. The CDR3 reads CASSTLPGTTLNTDTQYF. The CDR3 nucleotides read TGTGCCAGCAGCACCCTCCCAGGGACTACCTTAAACACAGATACGCAGTATTTT.

The chain combines TRBV29-1 with TRBJ2-7; 7 positions match TRBD2. This CDR3 has 13 residues. V was pared by 4 bases and J by 7 bases, with 10 bases of the junction left unmatched. Germline values: CDR1 SQVTM, CDR2 ANQGSEA. The CDR3 region is CSVASLAEGEQYF. The CDR3 nucleotides read TGCAGCGTTGCTTCTCTAGCGGAGGGGGAGCAGTACTTC.

The chain joins TRBV27 to TRBJ1-1; 7 bases are shared with TRBD1. The V gene's germline CDR1 is MNHEY and CDR2 SMNVEV (reference sequence). V lost 8 bases, J lost 1 base, and 1 base stayed unmatched. The CDR3 is made up of 12 amino acids. The DNA of the CDR3 is TGTGCCAGCCGACAGGGGAACACTGAAGCTTTCTTT. Translating gives CASRQGNTEAFF.

The V gene is TRBV28, the J gene TRBJ2-7; no clear D. This CDR3 comprises 13 residues. The germline V gene has CDR1 MDHEN and CDR2 SYDVKM. Trimming shortened V by 4 bases and J by 2 bases, and 9 bases separated the two germline ends. CDR3 in amino acids: CASSSSLTYEQYF. The DNA of the CDR3 is TGTGCCAGCAGTTCCAGTTTGACCTACGAGCAGTACTTC.

The chain is built from TRBV7-2 and TRBJ2-1; tentatively, D is TRBD1 or TRBD2 (5 bases each). The CDR3 contains 14 residues. Germline CDR1 and CDR2: SGHTA and FQGNSA. V lost 4 bases and J 4 bases, leaving 11 bases between the germline ends. The CDR3 DNA is TGTGCCAGCAGCTCCCGGGACGCTTACAATGAGCAGTTCTTC. This codes for CASSSRDAYNEQFF.

The gene calls are TRBV4-1 and TRBJ1-4; D not certain. Per the germline V gene, CDR1 is MGHRA and CDR2 is YSYEKL. The CDR3 covers 17 residues. V was cut by 0 bases and J by 0 bases, with 11 bases left in between. CDR3 nucleotides: TGCGCCAGCAGCCAAGACCCAGTGATTGCAACTAATGAAAAACTGTTTTTT. Protein sequence: CASSQDPVIATNEKLFF.

As to this clone: The junction shows a germline mismatch at one end, possibly a read error. The rearrangement links TRBV6-1 to TRBJ1-3; D uncertain. This CDR3 has 15 residues. The germline gives CDR1 MNHNS, CDR2 SASEGT. The CDR3 loop is CASSESHTLGAPLDF. The CDR3 DNA follows: TGTGCCAGCAGTGAAAGCCATACCTTGGGCGCCCCCCTGGATTTT.

This chain joins TRBV27 and TRBJ2-7; D might be TRBD1 (6 bases). The germline V gene encodes CDR1 MNHEY and CDR2 SMNVEV (reference sequence). This CDR3 comprises 13 residues. Trimming cost V 8 bases and J 3 bases, with 14 bases left between them. CDR3 residues: CASALGGGYEQYF. The DNA for the CDR3 is TGTGCCAGCGCCCTAGGGGGTGGCTACGAGCAGTACTTC.

The chain employs TRBV5-1 and TRBJ1-1; weak D call: TRBD1 (5 bases). Germline CDR1 and CDR2: SGHRS and YFSETQ. V lost 0 bases to trimming and J lost 6 bases, with 15 bases between them. The length of the CDR3 is 15 residues. The CDR3 reads CASSLGGGGSAEAFF. The CDR3 DNA reads as TGCGCCAGCAGCTTGGGGGGCGGAGGGAGCGCTGAAGCTTTCTTT.

CDR3 loop: CASSFSGAQYF. DNA for the CDR3: TGTGCCAGCAGCTTTTCCGGGGCGCAGTATTTT. This chain links TRBV13 with TRBJ2-3, with D possibly being TRBD2 (5 bases). Germline V gene lookup returns CDR1 PRHDT and CDR2 FYEKMQ (reference sequence). V was cut by 3 bases and J by 10 bases, with 8 bases left in between. The CDR3 loop spans 11 amino acids.

This clone was counted between two and nine times. The chain is built from TRBV14 and TRBJ2-1, with 9 bases identical to TRBD2. Germline loops: CDR1 SGHDN, CDR2 FVKESK. V dropped 3 bases and J dropped 7; count of bases not matched to a gene: 7. CDR3 size: 15 residues. The CDR3 DNA reads as TGTGCCAGCAGCCAGGCTTATAGCGGGGGTAATGAGCAGTTCTTC. Encoded protein: CASSQAYSGGNEQFF.

The genes are TRBV9 and TRBJ1-2; no reliable D call. Germline-derived CDR1 and CDR2 are SGDLS and YYNGEE. Between the trimmed V and J ends, which lost 3 bases and 3 bases, there was a span of 15 bases. The CDR3 extends over 15 amino acids. CDR3: CASSASSDDYYGYTF. CDR3 nucleotides: TGTGCCAGCAGCGCGTCTTCGGACGATTACTATGGCTACACCTTC.

This rearrangement joins TRBV7-9 to TRBJ1-1; 11 bases align to TRBD1. J lost 1 base, V lost 1 base, and 5 bases had no gene match. Germline CDR1 SEHNR, CDR2 FQNEAQ (reference sequence). The CDR3 loop spans 17 amino acids. CDR3 in DNA: TGTGCCAGCAGCTTAGTAGGACAGGGGGCCGAGAACACTGAAGCTTTCTTT. This sequence encodes CASSLVGQGAENTEAFF.

V usage is TRBV2 and J usage is TRBJ2-7; 7 nucleotides align to TRBD2. There are 14 residues in the CDR3. V was pared by 10 bases and J by 2 bases, with 11 bases of the junction left unmatched. CDR1 is SNHLY and CDR2 is FYNNEI in the germline V gene. As DNA, the CDR3 is TGTGCCACCACCCCCCGGGAGGTCCCCTACGAGCAGTACTTC. This codes for CATTPREVPYEQYF.

The chain links TRBV7-9 to TRBJ1-1; no clear D gene. The CDR3 has 12 residues. CDR1 is SEHNR and CDR2 is FQNEAQ in the germline V gene (reference sequence). Deletions cut 8 bases from V and 2 bases from J, with 9 bases between. CDR3: CASVQLNTEAFF. CDR3 sequence (DNA): TGTGCCAGCGTACAGCTTAACACTGAAGCTTTCTTT.

A single count supports this clone. This chain connects TRBV7-9 to TRBJ1-2, with D possibly TRBD1 on 5 matching bases. From germline, CDR1 is SEHNR and CDR2 FQNEAQ (reference sequence). V was cut by 1 base and J by 3 bases, with 12 bases left in between. The CDR3 loop spans 15 amino acids. CDR3: CASSLGTGLDYGYTF. Written as DNA, the CDR3 is TGTGCCAGCAGCTTAGGAACAGGCTTGGACTATGGCTACACCTTC.

V is TRBV19 and J is TRBJ1-2; unclear D gene. The CDR3 is made up of 13 amino acids. The V gene lost 7 bases and the J gene lost 7 bases, with 16 bases spanning the gap. The germline gives CDR1 LNHDA, CDR2 SQIVND (reference sequence). CDR3 nucleotides: TGTGCCAGTAAAATATCCTTTGATGGTGGCTACACCTTC. Amino acid sequence: CASKISFDGGYTF.

The chain joins TRBV7-6 to TRBJ2-5; no clear D. The V end was cut by 2 bases, the J end by 3 bases, with 19 bases between. The CDR3 covers 17 residues. Germline V gene sequence: CDR1 SGHVS, CDR2 FNYEAQ. The CDR3 sequence: CASSLNKGVPKKETQYF. CDR3 in DNA: TGTGCCAGCAGCTTAAATAAGGGCGTACCGAAGAAAGAGACCCAGTACTTC. The entire variable domain, with the rest obtained from reference TRBV7-6 and TRBJ2-5, is as follows: GAGVSQSPRYKVTKRGQDVALRCDPISGHVSLYWYRQALGQGPEFLTYFNYEAQQDKSGLPNDRFSAERPEGSISTLTIQRTEQRDSAMYRCASSLNKGVPKKETQYFGPGTRLLVL.

This chain's CDR3 is CASSPAPSGGFLGQYF. The CDR3 DNA reads TGTGCCAGCAGCCCTGCCCCTAGCGGGGGGTTTTTGGGGCAGTACTTC. J is TRBJ2-7 and V is TRBV7-2, with TRBD2 identical over 11 bases. The V gene's germline CDR1 is SGHTA and CDR2 FQGNSA. The CDR3 contains 16 residues. J was trimmed by 9 bases and V by 5 bases; bases with no gene match: 15.